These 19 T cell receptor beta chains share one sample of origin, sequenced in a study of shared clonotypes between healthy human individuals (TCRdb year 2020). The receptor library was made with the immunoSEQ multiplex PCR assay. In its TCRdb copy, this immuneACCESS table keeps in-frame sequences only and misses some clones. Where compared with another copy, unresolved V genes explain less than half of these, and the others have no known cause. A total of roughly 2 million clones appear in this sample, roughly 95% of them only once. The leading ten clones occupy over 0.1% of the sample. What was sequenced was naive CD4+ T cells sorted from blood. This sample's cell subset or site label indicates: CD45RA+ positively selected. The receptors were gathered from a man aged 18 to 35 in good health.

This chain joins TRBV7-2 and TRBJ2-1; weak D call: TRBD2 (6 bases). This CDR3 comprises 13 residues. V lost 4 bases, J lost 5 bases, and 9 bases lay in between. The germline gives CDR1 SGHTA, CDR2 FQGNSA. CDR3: CASSYSGNNEQFF. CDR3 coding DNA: TGTGCCAGCAGCTATAGCGGAAACAATGAGCAGTTCTTC.

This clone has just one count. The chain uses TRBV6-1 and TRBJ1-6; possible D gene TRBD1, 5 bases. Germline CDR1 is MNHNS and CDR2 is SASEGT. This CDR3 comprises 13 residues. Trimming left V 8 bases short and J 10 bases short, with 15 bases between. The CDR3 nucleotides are TGTGCCAGCGGGAGGGGACTCGAATCACCCCTCCACTTT. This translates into CASGRGLESPLHF.

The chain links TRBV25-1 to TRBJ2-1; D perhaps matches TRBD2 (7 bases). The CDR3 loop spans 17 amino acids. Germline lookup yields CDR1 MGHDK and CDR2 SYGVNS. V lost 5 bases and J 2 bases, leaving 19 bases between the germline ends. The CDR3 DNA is TGTGCCAGCAGTTTAATCGGGGGGCCCACGACCTACAATGAGCAGTTCTTC. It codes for CASSLIGGPTTYNEQFF. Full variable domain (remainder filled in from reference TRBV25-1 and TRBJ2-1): EADIYQTPRYLVIGTGKKITLECSQTMGHDKMYWYQQDPGMELHLIHYSYGVNSTEKGDLSSESTVSRIRTEHFPLTLESARPSHTSQYLCASSLIGGPTTYNEQFFGPGTRLTVL.

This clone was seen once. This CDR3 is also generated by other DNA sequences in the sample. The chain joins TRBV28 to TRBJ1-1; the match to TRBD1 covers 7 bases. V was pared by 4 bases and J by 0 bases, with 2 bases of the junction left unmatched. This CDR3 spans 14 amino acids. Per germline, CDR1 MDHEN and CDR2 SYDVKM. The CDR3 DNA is TGTGCCAGCAGTTCGACAGGGTTGAACACTGAAGCTTTCTTT. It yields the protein CASSSTGLNTEAFF.

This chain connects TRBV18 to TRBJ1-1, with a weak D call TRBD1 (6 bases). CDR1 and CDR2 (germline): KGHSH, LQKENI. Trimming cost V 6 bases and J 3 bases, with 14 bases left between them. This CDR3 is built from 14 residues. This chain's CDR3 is CASSIQGLDTEAFF. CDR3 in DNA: TGTGCCAGCTCGATCCAGGGGTTGGACACTGAAGCTTTCTTT.

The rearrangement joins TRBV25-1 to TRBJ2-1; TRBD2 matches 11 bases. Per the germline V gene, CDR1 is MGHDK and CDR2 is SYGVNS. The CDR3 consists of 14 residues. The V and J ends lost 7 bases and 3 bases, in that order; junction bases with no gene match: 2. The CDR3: CASKTSGSYNEQFF. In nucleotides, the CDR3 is TGTGCCAGCAAAACTAGCGGGAGCTACAATGAGCAGTTCTTC.

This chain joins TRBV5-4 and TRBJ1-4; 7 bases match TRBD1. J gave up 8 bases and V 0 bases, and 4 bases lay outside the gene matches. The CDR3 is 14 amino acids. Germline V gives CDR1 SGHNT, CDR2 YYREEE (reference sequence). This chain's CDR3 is CASSLEGGNEKLFF. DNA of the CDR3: TGTGCCAGCAGCTTGGAAGGGGGCAACGAAAAACTGTTTTTT.

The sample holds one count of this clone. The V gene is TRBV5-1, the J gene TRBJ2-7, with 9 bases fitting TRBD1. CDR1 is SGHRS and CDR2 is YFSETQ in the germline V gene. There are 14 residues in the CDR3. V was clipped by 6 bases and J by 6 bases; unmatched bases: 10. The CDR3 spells CASTPDRGEFEQYF. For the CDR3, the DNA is TGCGCCAGCACCCCGGACAGGGGAGAGTTCGAGCAGTACTTC.

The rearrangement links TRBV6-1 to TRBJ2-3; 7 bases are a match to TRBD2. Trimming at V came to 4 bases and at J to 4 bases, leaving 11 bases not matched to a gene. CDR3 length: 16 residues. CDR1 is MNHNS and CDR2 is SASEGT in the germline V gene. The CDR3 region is CASSASSGQPPDTQYF. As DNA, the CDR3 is TGTGCCAGCAGTGCGTCTAGCGGTCAACCCCCAGATACGCAGTATTTT.

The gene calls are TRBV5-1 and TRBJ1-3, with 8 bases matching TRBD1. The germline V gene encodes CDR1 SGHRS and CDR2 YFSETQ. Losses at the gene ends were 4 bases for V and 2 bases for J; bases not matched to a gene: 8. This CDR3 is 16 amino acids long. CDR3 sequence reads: CASSPDRVGPGNTIYF. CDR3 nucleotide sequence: TGCGCCAGCAGCCCGGACAGGGTGGGCCCTGGAAACACCATATATTTT.

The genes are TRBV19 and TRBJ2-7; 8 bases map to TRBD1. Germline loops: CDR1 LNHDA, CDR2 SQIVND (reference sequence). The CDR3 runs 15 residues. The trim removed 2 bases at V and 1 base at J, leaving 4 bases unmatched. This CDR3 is CASSITQGASYEQYF. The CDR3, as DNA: TGTGCCAGTAGTATAACGCAGGGGGCTTCCTACGAGCAGTACTTC.

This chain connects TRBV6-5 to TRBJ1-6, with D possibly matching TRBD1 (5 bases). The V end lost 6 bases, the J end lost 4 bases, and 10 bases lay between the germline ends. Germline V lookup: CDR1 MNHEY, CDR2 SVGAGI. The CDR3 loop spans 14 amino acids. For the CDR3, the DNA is TGTGCCAGCAGCGGGGGACGGTATAATTCACCCCTCCACTTT. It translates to CASSGGRYNSPLHF.

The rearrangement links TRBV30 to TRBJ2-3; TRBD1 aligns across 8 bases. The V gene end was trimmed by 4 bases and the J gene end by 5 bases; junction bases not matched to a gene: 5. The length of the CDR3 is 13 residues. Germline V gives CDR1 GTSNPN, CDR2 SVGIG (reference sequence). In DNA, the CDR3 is TGTGCCTGGACAGGGGGCAAGGGAGATACGCAGTATTTT. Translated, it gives CAWTGGKGDTQYF. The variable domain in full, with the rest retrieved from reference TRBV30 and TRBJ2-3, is SQTIHQWPATLVQPVGSPLSLECTVEGTSNPNLYWYRQAAGRGLQLLFYSVGIGQISSEVPQNLSASRPQDRQFILSSKKLLLSDSGFYLCAWTGGKGDTQYFGPGTRLTVL.

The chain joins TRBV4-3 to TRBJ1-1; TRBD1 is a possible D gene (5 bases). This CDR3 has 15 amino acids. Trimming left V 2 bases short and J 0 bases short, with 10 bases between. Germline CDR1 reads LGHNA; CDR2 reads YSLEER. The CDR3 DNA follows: TGCGCCAGCAGCCAATCCGGGACTGTGAACACTGAAGCTTTCTTT. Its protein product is CASSQSGTVNTEAFF.

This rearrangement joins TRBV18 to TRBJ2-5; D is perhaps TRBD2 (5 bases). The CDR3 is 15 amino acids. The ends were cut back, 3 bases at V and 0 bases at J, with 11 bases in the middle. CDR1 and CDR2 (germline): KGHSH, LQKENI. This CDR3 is CASSPKLRDQETQYF. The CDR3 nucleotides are TGTGCCAGCTCACCGAAGTTGAGGGACCAAGAGACCCAGTACTTC.

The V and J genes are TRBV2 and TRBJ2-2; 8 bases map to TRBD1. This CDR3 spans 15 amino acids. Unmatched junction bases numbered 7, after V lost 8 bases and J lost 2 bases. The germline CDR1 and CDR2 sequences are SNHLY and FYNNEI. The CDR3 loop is CASARQGTNTGELFF. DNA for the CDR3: TGTGCCAGCGCAAGACAGGGGACTAACACCGGGGAGCTGTTTTTT.

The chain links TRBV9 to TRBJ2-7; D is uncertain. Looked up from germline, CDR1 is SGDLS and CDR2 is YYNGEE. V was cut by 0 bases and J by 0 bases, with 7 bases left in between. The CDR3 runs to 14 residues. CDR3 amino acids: CASSVDGYSYEQYF. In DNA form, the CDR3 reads TGTGCCAGCAGCGTAGATGGGTACTCCTACGAGCAGTACTTC.

The DNA of the CDR3 is TGTGCCAGCACCGGGACAGGGGGCGCGGGGGCCAAAAACATTCAGTACTTC. This translates into CASTGTGGAGAKNIQYF. This chain connects TRBV28 to TRBJ2-4; 12 positions match TRBD1. The germline V gene encodes CDR1 MDHEN and CDR2 SYDVKM. The CDR3 loop spans 17 amino acids. Trimming cost V 7 bases and J 1 base; bases outside gene matches: 8.

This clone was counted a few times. The CDR3 reads CASSLAFIGEQYF. CDR3 coding DNA: TGTGCCAGCAGCCTCGCGTTCATCGGGGAGCAGTACTTC. The chain joins TRBV16 to TRBJ2-7; no clear D. Germline V lookup: CDR1 KGHSY, CDR2 FQNENV. V lost 4 bases to trimming and J lost 7 bases, with 14 bases between them. The CDR3 loop spans 13 amino acids. Based on the CDR3 plus reference TRBV16 and TRBJ2-7, the full variable domain is GEEVAQTPKHLVRGEGQKAKLYCAPIKGHSYVFWYQQVLKNEFKFLISFQNENVFDETGMPKERFSAKCLPNSPCSLEIQATKLEDSAVYFCASSLAFIGEQYFGPGTRLTVT.